This T cell receptor beta chain emerged from a study of T cells in tuberculosis. A remark on this clone: Its matching antigen is unknown.

Study conclusions and caveats: Active tuberculosis cases were adults; controls were adolescents.

The length of the CDR3 is 15 residues. V was pared by 4 bases and J by 4 bases, with 9 bases of the junction left unmatched. CDR1 is SGHDT, CDR2 YYEEEE, per germline. Repertoires were generated with immunoSEQ multiplex PCR, while TCRdb's copy carries only in-frame clones and drops some. The table shows roughly 40,000 clones, with about 95% occurring only once. Each donor contributed 90,000 to 100,000 T cells on average, unsorted. The receptor was isolated from a donor aged 5 to 30 with latent tuberculosis or without tuberculosis infection. This chain joins TRBV5-6 and TRBJ2-7; 9 positions agree with TRBD1. The material sequenced was PBMCs. CDR3 protein: CASSQFGTGKYEQYF. The CDR3 DNA is TGTGCCAGCAGCCAATTTGGGACAGGGAAGTACGAGCAGTACTTC.